These T cell receptor beta chains were read from a single sample in a study of cytomegalovirus exposure and HLA in healthy donors. Here immunoSEQ multiplex PCR was the method, and the copy in TCRdb shows in-frame clones only, minus some. The repertoire includes around 180,000 clones, 86% of them detected once, and almost 1.5% sits in the top ten. Sequenced material: PBMCs. The receptor source for this set is a woman aged 18-35 years in good health and CMV-seronegative. Each CDR3 is given with its conserved first and last residue. A D gene is named only where the DNA matches it firmly. A row's size may be missing; if present it is once, few, many or a size class.

V	length	size	J	D	DNA	CDR3
TRBV10-3	14	few	TRBJ1-4	NA	TGTGCCGTCACCCCGAGTTTGGCTAATGAAAAACTGTTTTTT	CAVTPSLANEKLFF
TRBV7-3	14	few	TRBJ2-1	NA	TGTGCCAGCAGCTTAAGGAGAGGGGGAGATGAGCAGTTCTTC	CASSLRRGGDEQFF
TRBV7-2	15	NA	TRBJ1-5	NA	TGTGCCAGCAGTCTACAGGGTTATAGCAATCAGCCCCAGCATTTT	CASSLQGYSNQPQHF
TRBV19	14	NA	TRBJ1-2	TRBD1	TGTGCCAGTAGTATCCGAACAGGGGAGCGTGGCTACACCTTC	CASSIRTGERGYTF
TRBV11-3	15	NA	TRBJ1-1	NA	TGTGCCAGCAGCCTAGGCGGGGCGTTGAACACTGAAGCTTTCTTT	CASSLGGALNTEAFF
TRBV4-1	16	NA	TRBJ2-1	NA	TGCGCCAGCAGCCAACCCAGTACAGGTATTTACAATGAGCAGTTCTTC	CASSQPSTGIYNEQFF
TRBV6-8	12	NA	TRBJ1-1	NA	TGTGCCAGCAGCATTGACACGGCTGAAGCTTTCTTT	CASSIDTAEAFF
TRBV11-1	16	NA	TRBJ1-3	NA	TGTGCCAGCAGCTTAGCGCGTTGGACAGCCGGAAACACCATATATTTT	CASSLARWTAGNTIYF
TRBV5-1	14	NA	TRBJ2-1	NA	TGCGCCAGCAGCTTTGGGACAACCTACAATGAGCAGTTCTTC	CASSFGTTYNEQFF
TRBV19	14	NA	TRBJ2-7	NA	TGTGCCAGTAGTGCCGGGACGGGAGCCTACGAGCAGTACTTC	CASSAGTGAYEQYF
TRBV5-1	18	NA	TRBJ2-6	NA	TGCGCCAGCAGCCTCGCTTCCCGACAGTTCTCTGGGGCCAACGTCCTGACTTTC	CASSLASRQFSGANVLTF
TRBV27	14	once	TRBJ2-1	TRBD1	TGTGCCAGCAGTAGGGGGACAGCCTACAATGAGCAGTTCTTC	CASSRGTAYNEQFF
TRBV6-1	15	few	TRBJ2-7	NA	TGTGCCAGCACGGCCCGAGGAGTGCTAACGGGGGAGCAGTACTTC	CASTARGVLTGEQYF
TRBV6-1	14	NA	TRBJ1-5	NA	TGTGCCAGCAGGGACTTTCTTAGCAATCAGCCCCAGCATTTT	CASRDFLSNQPQHF
TRBV6-6	14	NA	TRBJ2-7	NA	TGTGCCAGCAGTTACTCAGGCGGCCGATACGAGCAGTACTTC	CASSYSGGRYEQYF
TRBV9	13	NA	TRBJ2-5	NA	TGTGCCAGCAGCGTGGCAGGCTCAGAGACCCAGTACTTC	CASSVAGSETQYF
TRBV18	16	NA	TRBJ1-2	NA	TGTGCCAGCTCACCAGCAGGGCCATCATTTAACTATGGCTACACCTTC	CASSPAGPSFNYGYTF
TRBV4-2	14	NA	TRBJ2-3	NA	TGTGCCAGCAGCCAAGTTCTATACACAGATACGCAGTATTTT	CASSQVLYTDTQYF
TRBV6-1	12	NA	TRBJ1-1	NA	TGTGCCAGCAGTGAAGGGGCCACTGAAGCTTTCTTT	CASSEGATEAFF
TRBV11-2	14	NA	TRBJ1-1	NA	TGTGCCAGCAGCTTAGCAGGGATCGACACTGAAGCTTTCTTT	CASSLAGIDTEAFF
TRBV18	18	NA	TRBJ2-7	TRBD2	TGTGCCAGCTCACCAGTCGCCGCGGGAGGGCCGGGGGCTCACGAGCAGTACTTC	CASSPVAAGGPGAHEQYF
TRBV18	12	NA	TRBJ1-2	NA	TGTGCCAGCTCGACAGCCTCCTATGGCTACACCTTC	CASSTASYGYTF
TRBV9	15	NA	TRBJ2-7	TRBD2	TGTGCCAGCAGCGTACAAGCGGGGGGCCCCTACGAGCAGTACTTC	CASSVQAGGPYEQYF
TRBV9	15	NA	TRBJ2-2	NA	TGTGCCAGCACCCCGGGACTCTTAAACACCGGGGAGCTGTTTTTT	CASTPGLLNTGELFF
TRBV19	14	NA	TRBJ2-5	NA	TGTGCCAGTAGTTGGTCTGTACAACAAGAGACCCAGTACTTC	CASSWSVQQETQYF
TRBV7-9	17	NA	TRBJ2-1	TRBD2	TGTGCCAGCAGCTTAGGGACTAGCGGGGGGCAGGGGAATGAGCAGTTCTTC	CASSLGTSGGQGNEQFF
TRBV4-1	16	NA	TRBJ2-1	TRBD2	TGCGCCAGCAGCCAAGTTGTGGGAGGGCCGGACAATGAGCAGTTCTTC	CASSQVVGGPDNEQFF
TRBV18	20	NA	TRBJ1-5	NA	TGTGCCAGCTCCCCAACCGGCATTCCGGGACACTTGGGTCTCAATCAGCCCCAGCATTTT	CASSPTGIPGHLGLNQPQHF
TRBV5-1	13	NA	TRBJ1-1	TRBD1	TGCGCCAGCAGCTCAGACAGGGGCACTGAAGCTTTCTTT	CASSSDRGTEAFF
TRBV9	16	many	TRBJ1-6	TRBD1	TGTGCCAGCAGCGTAGGCTCAGGGACAGATAGTTCACCCCTCCACTTT	CASSVGSGTDSSPLHF
TRBV13	23	NA	TRBJ2-1	TRBD2	TGTGCCAGCAGCTTATACGGGCTGTTAGAGCTAGCGGGGGGCCAAGTCCTCTACAATGAGCAGTTCTTC	CASSLYGLLELAGGQVLYNEQFF
TRBV7-6	15	NA	TRBJ1-4	NA	TGTGCCAGCAGCTTAGCCGGTGCAACTAATGAAAAACTGTTTTTT	CASSLAGATNEKLFF
TRBV18	16	NA	TRBJ1-5	NA	TGTGCCAGCTCACCAAATCTGAGAGGGATGGCTCAGCCCCAGCATTTT	CASSPNLRGMAQPQHF
TRBV19	14	NA	TRBJ2-1	TRBD2	TGTGCCAGTAAAGGCCTAGCGGGCCACAATGAGCAGTTCTTC	CASKGLAGHNEQFF
TRBV19	15	NA	TRBJ2-3	NA	TGTGCCAGTAGTTCCCGCCAGAAAATAACAGATACGCAGTATTTT	CASSSRQKITDTQYF
TRBV18	12	NA	TRBJ1-1	NA	TGTGCCAGCTCACCATCCGGCACTGAAGCTTTCTTT	CASSPSGTEAFF
TRBV7-7	13	NA	TRBJ1-1	NA	TGTGCCAGCAGCTCAGACCGGGACTCTGAAGCTTTCTTT	CASSSDRDSEAFF
TRBV6-1	15	NA	TRBJ1-1	TRBD1	TGTGCCAGCAGAAAACAGGGGACTGTGAACACTGAAGCTTTCTTT	CASRKQGTVNTEAFF